The following is a T cell receptor (beta chain) sequence with its context. Its antigen is unknown. Base qualities are not recorded, but no much larger clone differs from it by a single base. Preparation of the library involved the immunoSEQ multiplex PCR assay. For the multiplex PCR, a mixture combining 60 forward primers for TCR Vbeta segments and 13 reverse primers for TCR Jbeta segments was used. A multiplex PCR assay on genomic DNA amplified the CDR3 region of rearranged TCR beta genes. The Illumina HiSeq System was used to sequence the amplified TCR beta libraries as 87-base-pair reads. For the original study's pipeline: A later analysis counted approximately 74 million unique TCR beta chains across the 666 repertoires, and 9 million to 14 million of these chains were shared by at least two donors. Raw reads were error-corrected and collapsed into unique sequences by a nearest-neighbor algorithm in which closely related sequences were merged to remove PCR and sequencing errors. CDR3 sequences were aligned to IMGT reference sequences to assign V, D and J gene segments. Each retained sequence needed at least a six-nucleotide match to both a V gene segment and a J gene segment. Rearrangements were called productive when the CDR3 lacked stop codons and stayed in frame with V and J; all others were non-productive. CDR3 was defined by IMGT convention, running from the second conserved V-encoded cysteine to the conserved J-encoded phenylalanine. In an earlier analysis of roughly 580 of the donors, sequences lacking an unambiguous match to a single V gene segment were excluded. An earlier analysis of several hundred of the donors called V segments functional above 56.7% productive rearrangements and segregating when the between-donor standard deviation exceeded 5%. A statistical classification framework was built to diagnose cytomegalovirus status from the catalog of TCR beta chain sequences. V and J gene assignment, in a later analysis, came from comparing TCR nucleotide sequences with IMGT/GENE-DB human TR gene sequences. Using the TCRdist pipeline, a later analysis assigned CDR3 sequences along with most-parsimonious VDJ recombination scenarios. In a later analysis, every TCR beta chain was defined by the combination of its CDR3 amino acid sequence and its V-gene family, and reads without a unique V-gene family were dropped. A later analysis removed 500 to 650 highly shared, low-generation-probability nucleotide sequences to deal with suspected cross-contamination and a sequencing artifact. In a later analysis, a clonal expansion index was calculated for each public chain from normalized within-repertoire ranks of inferred template counts. Generation probabilities in a later analysis came from a VDJ recombination model fitted to out-of-frame rearrangements, and those results were checked against IGoR. In a later analysis, hypergeometric tests were used to score TCR-TCR, TCR-HLA and TCR-CMV co-occurrence, with a repertoire-size bias correction applied to TCR pairs. To estimate false discovery rates, a later analysis permuted the HLA or CMV assignments 20 times. In a later analysis, co-occurring TCRs were grouped using DBSCAN, with TCRdist sequence similarity added in when clustering inside HLA-allele-positive subsets. Co-occurrence clustering excluded repertoires with fewer than 30,000 or more than 120,000 public chains, plus five with anomalous nucleotide sharing. Drawn from immuneACCESS, this table holds only the in-frame rearrangements with V and J called that TCRdb kept. Clones are partly lost; checked studies trace under half to an unresolved V gene and leave the rest unexplained. V and J calls and clone size are given by that table; D and trimming were obtained from the DNA. The sample includes under 200,000 clones, with more than 65% observed a single time. The biggest ten clones account for more than 0.45% of the sample.

The record originates from a study of cytomegalovirus exposure and HLA in healthy donors (TCRdb year 2017). Background for the entire study: In an earlier analysis of under 600 of the donors, approximately 260 Gb of sequence data and 100 million or so unique TCR beta sequences from 150 million to 200 million T cells were reported. Approximately 310 gigabases of sequencing data and around 85 million unique TCR sequences made up an early release that covered some 640 HLA-typed donors. Of the 350 to 400 genotyped donors, approximately 82% fell in the genetic ancestry cluster associated with self-reported Caucasian donors. The study aimed to test whether signatures of past pathogen exposure could be identified by cataloging public T cell receptors. The study profiled the T cell repertoires of under 700 subjects by immunosequencing and related them to cytomegalovirus serostatus. In addition to the first cohort of around 670 subjects, a separate validation cohort of under 150 different subjects was used. High-throughput TCR immunosequencing, statistical association of individual TCRs with disease status, and machine learning were combined to predict cytomegalovirus infection status. A later analysis re-analyzed previously published TCR beta repertoires from approximately 670 donors and added high-resolution HLA genotyping to study TCR occurrence patterns. Rather than using new phenotypic data, the later analysis identified candidate immune exposures from TCR beta sequences and from how often those sequences occurred across donors. To decide whether each TCR beta V gene segment behaved as functional or pseudogenic, an earlier analysis of 587 of the donors relied on high-throughput TCR beta sequencing. Donor age, sex, ethnicity and CMV serostatus were compiled alongside the repertoire data. A later genetic analysis took genome-wide SNP genotypes for about 55% of the 666 donors and used that subset as a discovery cohort. Every repertoire in the discovery cohort had been generated on one and the same sequencing platform. HLA typing included class I and class II loci at four-digit resolution. The number of typed donors differed by locus: about 620-640 for A, B, C, DRB1 and DQB1; 500 to 550 for DQA1; about 600 for DPA1; and about 450 for DPB1. Because of strong linkage in the cohort, roughly five DR-DQ haplotypes were treated as single units for association and clustering. On average, roughly 200,000 unique TCR beta nucleotide sequences were sequenced per donor among more than 350 genotyped donors of the cohort, with roughly 18% of those sequences being non-productive.

The cohort was made up of about 610 healthy bone marrow donors. At the time of sampling, every cohort member was nominally healthy, though immune exposures that went unrecorded were likely present. The donor tested CMV seronegative, placing the donor among the 350 or so seronegative members of the cohort. Each donor provided a peripheral blood sample, and peripheral blood mononuclear cells were used for TCR beta sequencing. The Qiagen DNeasy Blood Extraction Kit was used to extract genomic DNA from the blood cell samples. Overall results and qualifications from the work: A later analysis found that TCR association rates varied across HLA loci, with DRB1 alleles showing the most associated TCRs and HLA-C alleles the fewest. Roughly uniform sequencing depth across donors was assumed in presence/absence analyses, although this assumption may not hold. Compared with the roughly 670-donor mean, donors in an Asian-associated ancestry cluster had fewer N-insertions in productive TCRs, according to a later genetic analysis. Correlated functional status among segregating V segments might reflect linkage disequilibrium, but an unknown experimental factor could not be ruled out. A further reported finding was that TCR beta sequences accurately predicted the HLA-A and HLA-B alleles for most subjects in the first cohort. According to a later analysis, most CMV-associated TCR beta chains appeared to be HLA-restricted, and the HLA associations seemed to be driven largely by CMV exposure. Only TCR beta chains were sequenced in this cohort, and the absence of alpha or paired-chain data limited detectable features. It was suggested by the authors that the approach could potentially be generalized to other disease states and immunological phenotypes. At a false discovery rate of 0.05, a later analysis linked some 18,000 TCR beta sequences to specific HLA alleles. In the study, some 160 TCR beta chains were listed as associated with cytomegalovirus. The only immune exposure information available for the cohort was CMV serostatus. Compared with equally common non-associated chains, HLA-associated TCR beta chains in a later analysis were more clonally expanded and had lower generation probabilities. An association between a missense DCLRE1C variant and V-gene and J-gene trimming of TCR beta chains was found in a later genetic analysis and replicated in an independent cohort. Assigning TCR associations to individual alleles was difficult when HLA alleles, especially DR and DQ, strongly co-occurred. Several of the top co-occurrence clusters appeared to be linked to parvovirus B19, influenza, CMV and Epstein-Barr virus, according to a later analysis. An earlier analysis of approximately 570 of the donors showed that most TCR beta V segments appeared in productive rearrangements either about 90% or about 30% of the time, which broadly matched IMGT annotations. Cytomegalovirus status was reported to be diagnosed by the classifier with high specificity and sensitivity in both the original and validation cohorts. Because counts were too low, fewer than 20 rarely observed V segments, including chromosome 9 orphons, were excluded from the earlier analysis of 500 to 700 of the donors. Most TCR sequences were observed very rarely across donors, whereas some public TCRs were present in many individuals. Because HLA typing was missing for some donors at each locus, association tests included only the typed subset. Because the 87-base-pair reads could not distinguish some IMGT-functional V segments, including TRBV6-2 and TRBV6-3, those segments were excluded. A cluster of highly shared sequence variants was judged likely to be a technical artifact of the sequencing pipeline. A few of the identified cytomegalovirus-associated TCR beta chains were confirmed in vitro to be specific for cytomegalovirus antigens.

V and J lose 2 bases and 7 bases, and a span of 15 bases separates them. The CDR3 contains 15 residues, cysteine and phenylalanine counted. Only CDR3 DNA is held: 45 bases, read in frame from base 1. Here the chain combines TRBV6-7 and TRBJ2-1; the D gene assignment is ambiguous. TRBV6-7 is an ORF; its function is uncertain. The sequenced sample consisted of PBMCs. The source is a woman in her 50s in good health and CMV-seronegative. The CDR3 corresponds to CASSYPGHLGNEQFF. The sequenced DNA is TGTGCCAGCAGTTACCCCGGCCATCTCGGGAATGAGCAGTTCTTC.